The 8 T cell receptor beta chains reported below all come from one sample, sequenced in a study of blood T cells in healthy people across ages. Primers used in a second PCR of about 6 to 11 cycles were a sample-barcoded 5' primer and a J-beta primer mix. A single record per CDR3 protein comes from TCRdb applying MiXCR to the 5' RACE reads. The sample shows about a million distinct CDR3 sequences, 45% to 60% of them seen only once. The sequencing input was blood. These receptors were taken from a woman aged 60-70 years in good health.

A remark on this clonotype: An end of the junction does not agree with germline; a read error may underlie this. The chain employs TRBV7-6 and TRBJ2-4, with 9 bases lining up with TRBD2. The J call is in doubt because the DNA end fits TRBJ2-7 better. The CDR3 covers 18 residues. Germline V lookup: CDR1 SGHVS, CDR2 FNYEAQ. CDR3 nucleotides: TGCGCCAGCAGCTTAGCGCAGGCGAATAGCGGGAGAGTGAGCGAGCAGTACTTC. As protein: CASSLAQANSGRVSEQYF.

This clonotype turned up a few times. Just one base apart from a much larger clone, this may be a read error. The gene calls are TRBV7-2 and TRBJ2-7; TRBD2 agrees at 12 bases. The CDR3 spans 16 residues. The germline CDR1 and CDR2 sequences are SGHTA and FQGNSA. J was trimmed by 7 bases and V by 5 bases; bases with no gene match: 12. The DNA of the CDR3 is TGTGCCAGCAGCAAAAGGACTAGCGGGGTCTACAATGAGCAGTACTTC. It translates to CASSKRTSGVYNEQYF. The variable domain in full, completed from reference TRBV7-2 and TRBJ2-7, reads GAGVSQSPSNKVTEKGKDVELRCDPISGHTALYWYRQSLGQGLEFLIYFQGNSAPDKSGLPSDRFSAERTGGSVSTLTIQRTQQEDSAVYLCASSKRTSGVYNEQYFGPGTRLTVT.

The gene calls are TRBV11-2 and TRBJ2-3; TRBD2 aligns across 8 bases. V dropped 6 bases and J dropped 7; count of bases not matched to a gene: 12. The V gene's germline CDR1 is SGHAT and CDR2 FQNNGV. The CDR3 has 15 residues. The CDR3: CASSRAGARENTQYF. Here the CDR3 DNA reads TGTGCCAGCAGTCGAGCGGGAGCTAGAGAAAATACGCAGTATTTT.

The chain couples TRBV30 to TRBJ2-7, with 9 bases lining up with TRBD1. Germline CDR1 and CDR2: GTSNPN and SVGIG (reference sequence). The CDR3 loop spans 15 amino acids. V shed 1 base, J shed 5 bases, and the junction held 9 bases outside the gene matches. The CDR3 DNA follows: TGTGCCTGGAGTGAGGGGACAGGGCCACCTAACGAGCAGTACTTC. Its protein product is CAWSEGTGPPNEQYF.

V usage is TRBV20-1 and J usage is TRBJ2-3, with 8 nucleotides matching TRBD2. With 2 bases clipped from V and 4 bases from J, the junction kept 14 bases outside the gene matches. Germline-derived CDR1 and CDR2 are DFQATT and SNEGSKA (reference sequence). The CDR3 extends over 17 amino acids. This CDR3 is CSARSPAGGHRADTQYF. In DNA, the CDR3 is TGCAGTGCTAGATCCCCGGCGGGAGGCCACAGGGCAGATACGCAGTATTTT.

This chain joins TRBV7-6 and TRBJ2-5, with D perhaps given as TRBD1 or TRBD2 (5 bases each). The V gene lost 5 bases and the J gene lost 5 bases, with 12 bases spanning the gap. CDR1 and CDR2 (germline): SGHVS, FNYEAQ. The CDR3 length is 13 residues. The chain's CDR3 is CASSGTDGETQYF. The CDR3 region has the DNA TGTGCCAGCAGCGGGACCGACGGGGAGACCCAGTACTTC.

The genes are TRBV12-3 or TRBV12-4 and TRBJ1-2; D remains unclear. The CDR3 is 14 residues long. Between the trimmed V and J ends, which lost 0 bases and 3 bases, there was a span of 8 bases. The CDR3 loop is CASSLAGSHYGYTF. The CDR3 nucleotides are TGTGCCAGCAGTTTAGCCGGCAGCCACTATGGCTACACCTTC.

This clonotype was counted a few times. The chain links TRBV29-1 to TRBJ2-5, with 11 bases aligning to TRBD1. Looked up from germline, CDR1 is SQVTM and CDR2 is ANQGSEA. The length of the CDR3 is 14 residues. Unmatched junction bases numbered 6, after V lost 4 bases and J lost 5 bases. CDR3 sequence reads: CSVAGQGVRETQYF. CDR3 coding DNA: TGCAGCGTTGCGGGACAGGGGGTCCGTGAGACCCAGTACTTC.